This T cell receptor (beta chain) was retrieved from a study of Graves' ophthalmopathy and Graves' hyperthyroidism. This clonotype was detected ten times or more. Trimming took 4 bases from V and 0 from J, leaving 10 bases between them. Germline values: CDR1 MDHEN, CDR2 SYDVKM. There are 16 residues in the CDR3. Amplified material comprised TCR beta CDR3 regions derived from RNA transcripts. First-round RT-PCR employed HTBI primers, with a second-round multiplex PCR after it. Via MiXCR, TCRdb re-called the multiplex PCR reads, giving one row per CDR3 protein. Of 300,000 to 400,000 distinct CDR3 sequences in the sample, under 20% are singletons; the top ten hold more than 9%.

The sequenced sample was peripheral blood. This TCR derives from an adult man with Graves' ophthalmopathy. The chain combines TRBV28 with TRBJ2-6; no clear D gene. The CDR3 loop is CASSSPPHSGANVLTF. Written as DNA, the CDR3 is TGTGCCAGCAGTTCCCCGCCCCACTCTGGGGCCAACGTCCTGACTTTC. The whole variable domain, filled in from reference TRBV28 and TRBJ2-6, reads DVKVTQSSRYLVKRTGEKVFLECVQDMDHENMFWYRQDPGLGLRLIYFSYDVKMKEKGDIPEGYSVSREKKERFSLILESASTNQTSMYLCASSSPPHSGANVLTFGAGSRLTVL.